These 18 T cell receptor beta chains came from one sample sequenced in a study of Ad26.COV2.S vaccination and SARS-CoV-2 variants. Described treatment: roughly 20 received Ad26.COV2.S at low or high dose, single or two shots; five or six received placebo; per-sample allocation not given. The investigators took samples on day 63 after the first vaccine or placebo injection. TCRdb's copy holds only in-frame clones and misses some; the assay was immunoSEQ multiplex PCR. The table has approximately 500,000 clones, around 88% seen once; the top ten hold around 13%. The material sequenced was peripheral blood, taken in a trial of Ad26.COV2.S vaccine versus placebo. The receptors stem from a person aged 18-60 years who received the Ad26.COV2.S COVID-19 vaccine or a placebo.

The gene calls are TRBV24-1 and TRBJ2-3; 10 bases fit TRBD1. The CDR3 contains 15 residues. V gave up 4 bases and J gave up 3 bases; unmatched junction bases: 3. CDR1 and CDR2 from the germline V gene are KGHDR and SFDVKD. The CDR3 protein is CATSERDRGTDTQYF. The CDR3 DNA is TGTGCCACCAGTGAAAGGGACAGGGGAACAGATACGCAGTATTTT.

This chain uses TRBV19 with TRBJ2-1, with D perhaps matching TRBD1 (6 bases). CDR3 length: 14 residues. Germline-derived CDR1 and CDR2 are LNHDA and SQIVND (reference sequence). The V gene lost 3 bases and the J gene lost 2 bases, with 8 bases spanning the gap. The CDR3 reads CASSIRGPYNEQFF. The CDR3 nucleotides read TGTGCCAGTAGTATCAGGGGCCCCTACAATGAGCAGTTCTTC.

Turning to this clone: This sample includes further DNA sequences coding for the same CDR3. The rearrangement links TRBV3-1 (or the pseudogene TRBV3-2) to TRBJ2-5, with D unresolved. The CDR3 loop spans 11 amino acids. Trimming took 3 bases from V and 5 from J, leaving 4 bases between them. The germline V gene has CDR1 LGHDT and CDR2 YNNKEL (reference sequence). The CDR3 coding sequence is TGTGCCAGCAGCCAGGGGGAGACCCAGTACTTC. This gives the protein CASSQGETQYF.

The table lists this clone with a count of one. The rearrangement uses TRBV27 and TRBJ2-2; the match to TRBD2 covers 8 bases. With 6 bases clipped from V and 2 bases from J, the junction kept 11 bases outside the gene matches. This CDR3 contains 17 residues. Germline V gives CDR1 MNHEY, CDR2 SMNVEV (reference sequence). In DNA form, the CDR3 reads TGTGCCAGCAGGGTTAAATTTAGCGGGATAAACACCGGGGAGCTGTTTTTT. Encoded protein: CASRVKFSGINTGELFF.

This rearrangement joins TRBV2 to TRBJ2-3; TRBD2 agrees at 12 bases. V was pared by 5 bases and J by 5 bases, with 5 bases of the junction left unmatched. Germline V gene lookup returns CDR1 SNHLY and CDR2 FYNNEI. CDR3 length equals 15 residues. CDR3 protein: CASSNRLAGVDTQYF. The CDR3 DNA is TGTGCCAGCAGTAACCGACTAGCGGGAGTAGATACGCAGTATTTT.

This chain connects TRBV28 to TRBJ2-5; 8 positions agree with TRBD2. Trimming took 6 bases from V and 5 from J; bases not matched to a gene: 5. CDR3 length: 13 residues. Germline V gene lookup returns CDR1 MDHEN and CDR2 SYDVKM. CDR3 amino acids: CASRTPGGETQYF. The CDR3 DNA reads TGTGCCAGCAGGACTCCGGGGGGGGAGACCCAGTACTTC.

The V and J genes are TRBV5-6 and TRBJ2-7; TRBD2 matches 9 bases. The CDR3 totals 17 residues. V lost 4 bases, J lost 2 bases, and 13 bases stayed unmatched. Germline V gene sequence: CDR1 SGHDT, CDR2 YYEEEE. In DNA form, the CDR3 reads TGTGCCAGCAGCACGACTAGCGGAAGGCTTCTAGCCTACGAGCAGTACTTC. Protein product: CASSTTSGRLLAYEQYF.

The chain uses TRBV7-2 and TRBJ2-1; D might be TRBD1 or TRBD2, each matching 5 bases. Germline lookup yields CDR1 SGHTA and CDR2 FQGNSA. This CDR3 comprises 14 residues. The V end lost 10 bases, the J end lost 4 bases, and 17 bases lay between the germline ends. The CDR3 here is CATKRDQVYNEQFF. In DNA, the CDR3 is TGTGCCACCAAACGGGACCAAGTATACAATGAGCAGTTCTTC.

The chain links TRBV27 to TRBJ2-5, with D perhaps given as TRBD1 or TRBD2 (5 bases each). Germline V gene lookup returns CDR1 MNHEY and CDR2 SMNVEV (reference sequence). Trimming left V 6 bases short and J 5 bases short, with 16 bases between. This CDR3 spans 14 amino acids. CDR3 residues: CASRNSGWGETQYF. CDR3 coding DNA: TGTGCCAGCAGAAATTCAGGGTGGGGGGAGACCCAGTACTTC.

The rearrangement uses TRBV18 and TRBJ2-6; tentatively, D is TRBD1 (5 bases). Trimming pared 4 bases from V and 0 bases from J, leaving 16 bases between. The CDR3 extends over 18 amino acids. Germline CDR1 KGHSH, CDR2 LQKENI. CDR3 loop: CASSRPGIPYSGANVLTF. CDR3 nucleotides: TGTGCCAGCTCACGCCCAGGGATACCTTACTCTGGGGCCAACGTCCTGACTTTC.

The chain couples TRBV11-2 to TRBJ2-3; tentative D call: TRBD2 (6 bases). The V and J ends lost 1 base and 0 bases respectively, with 8 bases between them. CDR1 SGHAT and CDR2 FQNNGV come from the germline V gene. The CDR3 loop spans 15 amino acids. The CDR3 DNA follows: TGTGCCAGCAGCTTAGTTGGGACTAGCACAGATACGCAGTATTTT. Translated, it gives CASSLVGTSTDTQYF. The whole variable domain, filled in from reference TRBV11-2 and TRBJ2-3, reads EAGVAQSPRYKIIEKRQSVAFWCNPISGHATLYWYQQILGQGPKLLIQFQNNGVVDDSQLPKDRFSAERLKGVDSTLKIQPAKLEDSAVYLCASSLVGTSTDTQYFGPGTRLTVL.

This chain's CDR3 is CASGWVGTDTQYF. In DNA, the CDR3 is TGTGCCAGCGGGTGGGTGGGCACAGATACGCAGTATTTT. The V call is TRBV5-4, the J call TRBJ2-3; no reliable D call. V shed 7 bases and J shed 1 base, with 10 bases lying between them. This CDR3 region has 13 residues. Germline loops: CDR1 SGHNT, CDR2 YYREEE (reference sequence).

The table lists this clone with a count of one. The chain has TRBV29-1 and TRBJ2-5; no clear D gene. This CDR3 comprises 11 residues. Deletions cut 7 bases from V and 3 bases from J, with 9 bases between. Germline CDR1 SQVTM, CDR2 ANQGSEA. CDR3: CSATTKETQYF. The DNA for the CDR3 is TGCAGCGCCACAACGAAAGAGACCCAGTACTTC.

The V call is TRBV4-2, the J call TRBJ2-2, with a possible D match to TRBD2 (6 bases). The length of the CDR3 is 19 residues. Germline-derived CDR1 and CDR2 are LGHNA and YNFKEQ. V was trimmed by 2 bases and J by 0 bases, leaving 19 bases between them. The CDR3 is CASSQRRGGTFANTGELFF. The CDR3 region has the DNA TGTGCCAGCAGCCAACGAAGGGGCGGGACGTTCGCGAACACCGGGGAGCTGTTTTTT.

J is TRBJ1-1 and V is TRBV5-1; no clear D. Trimming removed 0 bases from V and 1 base from J, with 4 bases in between. The CDR3 contains 13 residues. Germline CDR1 and CDR2: SGHRS and YFSETQ. CDR3 in amino acids: CASSLAQNTEAFF. CDR3 in DNA: TGCGCCAGCAGCTTGGCTCAGAACACTGAAGCTTTCTTT. Complete variable domain (other parts from reference TRBV5-1 and TRBJ1-1): KAGVTQTPRYLIKTRGQQVTLSCSPISGHRSVSWYQQTPGQGLQFLFEYFSETQRNKGNFPGRFSGRQFSNSRSEMNVSTLELGDSALYLCASSLAQNTEAFFGQGTRLTVV.

The J gene is TRBJ1-5, the V gene TRBV6-5, with 7 nucleotides matching TRBD1. CDR1 and CDR2 (germline): MNHEY, SVGAGI. V lost 6 bases and J lost 6; bases outside the gene matches: 8. The CDR3 covers 14 residues. The CDR3 protein is CASRDLTGFQPQHF. CDR3 nucleotides: TGTGCCAGCAGGGACCTGACAGGGTTTCAGCCCCAGCATTTT.

The chain is built from TRBV7-2 and TRBJ1-2; D is unresolved. This CDR3 has 12 residues. Trimming shortened V by 5 bases and J by 8 bases, and 12 bases separated the two germline ends. Per germline, CDR1 SGHTA and CDR2 FQGNSA. CDR3 amino acids: CASSPHLGGYTF. CDR3 sequence (DNA): TGTGCCAGCAGCCCCCACCTCGGAGGCTACACCTTC.

The chain couples TRBV11-2 to TRBJ2-7; TRBD1 aligns across 7 bases. The CDR3 runs 10 residues. V lost 3 bases to trimming and J lost 11 bases; unmatched junction nucleotides: 1. Germline V gene lookup returns CDR1 SGHAT and CDR2 FQNNGV. This chain's CDR3 is CASSFDREYF. CDR3 bases: TGTGCCAGCAGCTTCGACAGGGAGTACTTC.